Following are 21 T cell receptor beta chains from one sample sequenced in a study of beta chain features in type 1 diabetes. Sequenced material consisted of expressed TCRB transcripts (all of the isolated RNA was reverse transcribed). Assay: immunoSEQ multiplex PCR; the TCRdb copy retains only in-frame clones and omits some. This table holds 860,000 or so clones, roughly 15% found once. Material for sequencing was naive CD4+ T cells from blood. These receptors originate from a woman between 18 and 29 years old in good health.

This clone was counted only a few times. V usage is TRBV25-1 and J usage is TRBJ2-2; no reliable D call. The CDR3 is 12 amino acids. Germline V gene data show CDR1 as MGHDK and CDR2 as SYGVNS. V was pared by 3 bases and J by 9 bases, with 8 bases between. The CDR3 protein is CASSEVAWELFF. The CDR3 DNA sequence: TGTGCCAGCAGTGAGGTAGCTTGGGAGCTGTTTTTT.

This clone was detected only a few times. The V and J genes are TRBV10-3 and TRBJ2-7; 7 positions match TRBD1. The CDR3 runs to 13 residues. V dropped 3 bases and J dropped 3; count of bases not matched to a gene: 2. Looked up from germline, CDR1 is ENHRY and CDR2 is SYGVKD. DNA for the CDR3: TGTGCCATCAGTGACCAGGGGGTCTACGAGCAGTACTTC. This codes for CAISDQGVYEQYF.

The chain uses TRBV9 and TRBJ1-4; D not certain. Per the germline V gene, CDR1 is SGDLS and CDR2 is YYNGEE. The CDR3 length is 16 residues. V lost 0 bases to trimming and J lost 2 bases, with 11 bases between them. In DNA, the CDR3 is TGTGCCAGCAGCGTAGAACCGGGGTCGACTAATGAAAAACTGTTTTTT. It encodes CASSVEPGSTNEKLFF.

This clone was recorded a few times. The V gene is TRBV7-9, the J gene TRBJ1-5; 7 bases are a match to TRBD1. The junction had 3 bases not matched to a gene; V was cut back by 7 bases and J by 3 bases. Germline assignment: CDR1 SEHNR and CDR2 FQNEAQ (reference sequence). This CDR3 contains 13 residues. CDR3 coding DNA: TGTGCCAGCACACAGGGGTACAATCAGCCCCAGCATTTT. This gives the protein CASTQGYNQPQHF.

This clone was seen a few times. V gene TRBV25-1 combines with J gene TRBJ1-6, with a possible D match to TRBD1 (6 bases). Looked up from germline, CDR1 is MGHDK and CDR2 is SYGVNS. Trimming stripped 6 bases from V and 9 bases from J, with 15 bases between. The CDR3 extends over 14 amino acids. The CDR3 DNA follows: TGTGCCAGCAGCGAACAGGGCTTTGGTTCACCCCTCCACTTT. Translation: CASSEQGFGSPLHF.

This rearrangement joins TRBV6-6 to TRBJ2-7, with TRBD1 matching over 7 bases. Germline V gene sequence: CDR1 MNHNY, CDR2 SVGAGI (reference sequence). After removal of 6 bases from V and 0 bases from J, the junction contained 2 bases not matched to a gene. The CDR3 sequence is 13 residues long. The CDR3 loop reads CASRGTDSYEQYF. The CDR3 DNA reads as TGTGCCAGCAGGGGGACAGACTCCTACGAGCAGTACTTC.

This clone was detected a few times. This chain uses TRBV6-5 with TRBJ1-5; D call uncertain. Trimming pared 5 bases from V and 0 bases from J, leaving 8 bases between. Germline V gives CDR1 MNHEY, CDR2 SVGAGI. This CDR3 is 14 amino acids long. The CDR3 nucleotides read TGTGCCAGCAGTGAAGACTATAGCAATCAGCCCCAGCATTTT. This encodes CASSEDYSNQPQHF.

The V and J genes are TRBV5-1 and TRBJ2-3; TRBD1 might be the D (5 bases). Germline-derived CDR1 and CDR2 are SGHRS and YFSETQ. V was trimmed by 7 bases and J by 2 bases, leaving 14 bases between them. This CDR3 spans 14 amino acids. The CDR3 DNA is TGCGCCAGCCGTGCCAGGGTCTCCACAGATACGCAGTATTTT. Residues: CASRARVSTDTQYF.

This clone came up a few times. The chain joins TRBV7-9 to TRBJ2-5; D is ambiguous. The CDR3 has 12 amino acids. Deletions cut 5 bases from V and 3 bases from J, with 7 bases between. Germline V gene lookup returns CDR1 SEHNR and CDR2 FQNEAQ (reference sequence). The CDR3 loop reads CASSAIEETQYF. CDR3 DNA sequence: TGTGCCAGCAGCGCCATAGAAGAGACCCAGTACTTC.

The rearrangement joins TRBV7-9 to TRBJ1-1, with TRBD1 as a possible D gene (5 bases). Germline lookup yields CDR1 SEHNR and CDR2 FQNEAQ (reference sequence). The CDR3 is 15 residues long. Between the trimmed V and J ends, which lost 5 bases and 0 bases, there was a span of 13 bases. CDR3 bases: TGTGCCAGCAGCGGAAGGGGTACGATGAACACTGAAGCTTTCTTT. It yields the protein CASSGRGTMNTEAFF.

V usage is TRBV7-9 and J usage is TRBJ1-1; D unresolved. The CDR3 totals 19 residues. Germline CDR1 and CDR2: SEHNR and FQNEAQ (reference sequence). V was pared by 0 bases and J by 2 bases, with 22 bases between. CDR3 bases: TGTGCCAGCAGCTTAGCGAGATTTATAGGGTCGACCCCCAACACTGAAGCTTTCTTT. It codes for CASSLARFIGSTPNTEAFF. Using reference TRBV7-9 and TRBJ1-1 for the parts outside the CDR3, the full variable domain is DTGVSQNPRHKITKRGQNVTFRCDPISEHNRLYWYRQTLGQGPEFLTYFQNEAQLEKSRLLSDRFSAERPKGSFSTLEIQRTEQGDSAMYLCASSLARFIGSTPNTEAFFGQGTRLTVV.

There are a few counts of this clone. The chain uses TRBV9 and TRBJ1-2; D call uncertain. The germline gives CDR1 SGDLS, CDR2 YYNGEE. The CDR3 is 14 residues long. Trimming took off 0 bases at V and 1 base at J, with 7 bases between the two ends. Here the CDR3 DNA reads TGTGCCAGCAGCGTAGGACTGATTAACTATGGCTACACCTTC. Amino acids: CASSVGLINYGYTF.

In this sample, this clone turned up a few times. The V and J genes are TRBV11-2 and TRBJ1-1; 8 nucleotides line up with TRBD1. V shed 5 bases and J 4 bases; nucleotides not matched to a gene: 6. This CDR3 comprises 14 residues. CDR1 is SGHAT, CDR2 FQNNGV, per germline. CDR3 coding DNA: TGTGCCAGCAGCCCAAGACAGGGGCCCACTGAAGCTTTCTTT. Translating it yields CASSPRQGPTEAFF. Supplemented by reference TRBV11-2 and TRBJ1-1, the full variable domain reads EAGVAQSPRYKIIEKRQSVAFWCNPISGHATLYWYQQILGQGPKLLIQFQNNGVVDDSQLPKDRFSAERLKGVDSTLKIQPAKLEDSAVYLCASSPRQGPTEAFFGQGTRLTVV.

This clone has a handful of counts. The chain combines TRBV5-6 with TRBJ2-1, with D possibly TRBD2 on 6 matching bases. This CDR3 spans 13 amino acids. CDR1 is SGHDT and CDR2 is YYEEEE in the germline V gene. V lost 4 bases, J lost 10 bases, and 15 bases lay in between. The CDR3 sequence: CASSGRLVWEQFF. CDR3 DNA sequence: TGTGCCAGCAGCGGGAGACTAGTTTGGGAGCAGTTCTTC.

CDR3: CAWILVAGAYNEQFF. As DNA, the CDR3 is TGTGCCTGGATTCTAGTAGCGGGGGCCTACAATGAGCAGTTCTTC. The J gene is TRBJ2-1, the V gene TRBV30; 9 bases match TRBD2. This CDR3 is built from 15 residues. Unmatched junction bases numbered 6, after V lost 4 bases and J lost 2 bases. The germline V gene encodes CDR1 GTSNPN and CDR2 SVGIG (reference sequence).

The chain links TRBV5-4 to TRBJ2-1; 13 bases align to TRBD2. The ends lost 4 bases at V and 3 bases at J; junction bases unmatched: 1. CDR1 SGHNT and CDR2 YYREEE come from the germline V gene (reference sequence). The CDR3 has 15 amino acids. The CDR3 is CASSGTSGIYNEQFF. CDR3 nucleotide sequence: TGTGCCAGCAGCGGGACTAGCGGGATCTACAATGAGCAGTTCTTC.

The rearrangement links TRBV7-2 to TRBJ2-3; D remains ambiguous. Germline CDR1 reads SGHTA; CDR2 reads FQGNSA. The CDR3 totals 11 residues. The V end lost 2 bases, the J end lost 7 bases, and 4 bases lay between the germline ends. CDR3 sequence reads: CASSLMNTQYF. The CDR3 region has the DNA TGTGCCAGCAGCTTAATGAATACGCAGTATTTT.

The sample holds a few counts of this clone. The CDR3 DNA reads TGTGCCAGTAATGAGGGGTCCGCCGGGCATTATGGCTACACCTTC. It specifies CASNEGSAGHYGYTF. The chain couples TRBV19 to TRBJ1-2, with D possibly matching TRBD1 (5 bases). The V gene lost 7 bases and the J gene lost 5 bases, with 20 bases spanning the gap. The CDR3 runs to 15 residues. Germline CDR1 LNHDA, CDR2 SQIVND (reference sequence).

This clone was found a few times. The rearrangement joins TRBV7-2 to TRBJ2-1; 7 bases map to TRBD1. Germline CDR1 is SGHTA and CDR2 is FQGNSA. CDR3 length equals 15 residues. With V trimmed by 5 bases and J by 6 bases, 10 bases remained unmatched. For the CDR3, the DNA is TGTGCCAGCAGCACATCGAGGGGGCGTACCAATGAGCAGTTCTTC. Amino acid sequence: CASSTSRGRTNEQFF.

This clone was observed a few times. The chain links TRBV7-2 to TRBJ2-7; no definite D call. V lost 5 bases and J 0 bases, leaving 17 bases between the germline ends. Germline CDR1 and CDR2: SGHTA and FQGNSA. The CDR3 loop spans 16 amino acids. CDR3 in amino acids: CASSPPPATNSYEQYF. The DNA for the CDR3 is TGTGCCAGCAGCCCACCCCCGGCTACGAACTCCTACGAGCAGTACTTC.

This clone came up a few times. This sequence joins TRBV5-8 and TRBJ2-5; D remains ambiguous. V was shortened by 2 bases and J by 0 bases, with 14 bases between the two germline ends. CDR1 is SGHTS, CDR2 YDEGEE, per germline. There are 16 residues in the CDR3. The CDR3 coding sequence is TGTGCCAGCAGCTTTGTGTCTAGTTCAGACCAAGAGACCCAGTACTTC. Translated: CASSFVSSSDQETQYF.